These T cell receptor beta chains were read from a single sample in a study of shared clonotypes between healthy human individuals. Some clones are missing from TCRdb's copy, which holds only in-frame ones; the method was immunoSEQ multiplex PCR. The sample yields roughly 2,500,000 clones, 93% seen once. Sequencing was done on a sample of naive CD4+ T cells from PBMCs. Receptor source: a man aged 18 to 30 in good health. Some clones in this sample may be carry-over from other donors' samples. The CDR3 runs from the conserved cysteine through the conserved F or W. A D gene is named only where the DNA matches it firmly. Only part of the rows carry a size: once, few, many, or a class if the clone is expanded.

TRBV5-1	TRBJ2-2	NA	NA	16	TGCGCCAGCAGCTTGGCAAGCCGAGGGCGTACCGGGGAGCTGTTTTTT	CASSLASRGRTGELFF
TRBV7-2	TRBJ2-5	NA	NA	14	TGTGCCAGCAGCCAAGGCTCGGGGGCCCAGACCCAGTACTTC	CASSQGSGAQTQYF
TRBV21-1	TRBJ2-1	NA	NA	16	TGTGCCAGCAGCACCCCGACTAGCGGGAGGGGTAATGAGCAGTTCTTC	CASSTPTSGRGNEQFF
TRBV7-2	TRBJ2-3	TRBD1	NA	15	TGTGCCAGCAGCCCCGAGGGACAGTTCACAGATACGCAGTATTTT	CASSPEGQFTDTQYF
TRBV7-2	TRBJ2-7	NA	NA	15	TGTGCCAGCAGCGCACCCCACTTAGGAACGGGAGAGCAGTACTTC	CASSAPHLGTGEQYF
TRBV28	TRBJ1-3	NA	once	13	TGTGCCAGCAGGTGGTATACTGGAAACACCATATATTTT	CASRWYTGNTIYF
TRBV5-6	TRBJ1-1	NA	NA	15	TGTGCCAGCAGCTCCCCCAGTTCGGGTCACACTGAAGCTTTCTTT	CASSSPSSGHTEAFF
TRBV2	TRBJ2-2	NA	NA	13	TGTGCCAGCAATCCTCGATCCACCGGGGAGCTGTTTTTT	CASNPRSTGELFF
TRBV27	TRBJ2-7	NA	NA	14	TGTGCCAGCAGTTTATTGCGGCAGGGGAACGAGCAGTACTTC	CASSLLRQGNEQYF
TRBV10-3	TRBJ2-1	NA	NA	12	TGTGCCACCCGGGCCGAAATTTATGAGCAGTTCTTC	CATRAEIYEQFF
TRBV20-1	TRBJ2-7	NA	NA	11	TGCAGTGCTAGCTCGAGCTACGAGCAGTACTTC	CSASSSYEQYF
TRBV7-9	TRBJ1-1	NA	NA	12	TGTGCCAGCAGCCCCACCAGTACTGAAGCTTTCTTT	CASSPTSTEAFF
TRBV5-1	TRBJ1-2	NA	NA	13	TGCGCCAGCAGCTTAACAGATAACTATGGCTACACCTTC	CASSLTDNYGYTF
TRBV19	TRBJ2-3	NA	NA	18	TGTGCCAGTAGTAAGGTTCGGACGAGGGCAGATCGCACAGATACGCAGTATTTT	CASSKVRTRADRTDTQYF
TRBV5-1	TRBJ2-1	TRBD2	NA	15	TGCGCCAGCAGCTTCAGCGGGAGCGCCACCTGGGAGCAGTTCTTC	CASSFSGSATWEQFF
TRBV28	TRBJ1-3	NA	NA	14	TGTGCCAGCAGTTTATCGTCGAGCGGAAACACCATATATTTT	CASSLSSSGNTIYF
TRBV4-2	TRBJ1-3	NA	NA	19	TGTGCCAGCAGCCAAGGGCCCGCCCGGCGGCCAAGCTCTGGAAACACCATATATTTT	CASSQGPARRPSSGNTIYF
TRBV30	TRBJ1-1	NA	NA	15	TGTGCCTGGATTGGACAGTACGTAGCGTACACTGAAGCTTTCTTT	CAWIGQYVAYTEAFF
TRBV18	TRBJ1-1	TRBD1	NA	14	TGTGCCAGCTCCGTGGACAGGCAGAACACTGAAGCTTTCTTT	CASSVDRQNTEAFF
TRBV4-1	TRBJ2-5	NA	NA	13	TGCGCCAGCAGCCAAGCCAATAGAGAGACCCAGTACTTC	CASSQANRETQYF
TRBV28	TRBJ2-3	TRBD2	NA	16	TGTGCCAGCAGTTTCGCTAGCGGGAGCGCCAGGGATACGCAGTATTTT	CASSFASGSARDTQYF
TRBV6-1	TRBJ2-7	NA	NA	13	TGTGCCAGCCGTCCAGCGGCCAGGGACGAGCAGTACTTC	CASRPAARDEQYF
TRBV28	TRBJ1-3	NA	NA	14	TGTGCCAGCCGGGTAGTTGACTCTGGAAACACCATATATTTT	CASRVVDSGNTIYF
TRBV25-1	TRBJ2-1	NA	NA	14	TGTGCCAGCAGTGAATCCCTAGAGCACAATGAGCAGTTCTTC	CASSESLEHNEQFF
TRBV19	TRBJ2-7	TRBD1	NA	13	TGTGCCAGTAGTACTTGGACAGGGGGAGAGCAGTACTTC	CASSTWTGGEQYF
TRBV27	TRBJ1-2	TRBD1	NA	14	TGTGCCAGCAGCCCTCCGGGACAGTACTATGGCTACACCTTC	CASSPPGQYYGYTF
TRBV28	TRBJ2-5	NA	NA	14	TGTGCCAGCAGTTTTAGGGGCCTCCAAGAGACCCAGTACTTC	CASSFRGLQETQYF
TRBV5-1	TRBJ2-3	TRBD2	NA	16	TGCGCCAGCAGCTTTCGACTAGCGGGACGCACAGATACGCAGTATTTT	CASSFRLAGRTDTQYF
TRBV9	TRBJ2-7	NA	NA	11	TGTGCCAGCAGCCGGGACAACGAGCAGTACTTC	CASSRDNEQYF
TRBV6-5	TRBJ1-3	NA	NA	15	TGTGCCAGCAGTTACTCCTCAGGCTCTGGAAACACCATATATTTT	CASSYSSGSGNTIYF
TRBV7-2	TRBJ2-7	TRBD2	NA	18	TGTGCCAGCAGCCTAGGGCTAGCGGGAGGGGGTCCCCTCGACGAGCAGTACTTC	CASSLGLAGGGPLDEQYF
TRBV5-1	TRBJ2-5	NA	NA	13	TGCGCCAGCAGCCGATATCCTCGGGAGACCCAGTACTTC	CASSRYPRETQYF
TRBV6-5	TRBJ2-7	NA	NA	15	TGTGCCAGCAGTCGACAGTTTAGTCGGCTCGACGAGCAGTACTTC	CASSRQFSRLDEQYF
TRBV6-5	TRBJ2-3	NA	NA	13	TGTGCCAGCAGTTACTCGTTCGGAGATACGCAGTATTTT	CASSYSFGDTQYF
TRBV2	TRBJ2-5	TRBD2	NA	13	TGTGCCAGCAGTTTAGCGGGAGGGGGGACCCAGTACTTC	CASSLAGGGTQYF
TRBV7-2	TRBJ2-7	NA	once	12	TGTGCCAGCAGCTCCCGGGGGGCCCTTTATAACTTC	CASSSRGALYNF
TRBV30	TRBJ2-1	TRBD2	NA	14	TGTGCCTCGACCGGGGGGGGCTCCTACAATGAGCAGTTCTTC	CASTGGGSYNEQFF
TRBV30	TRBJ1-4	NA	NA	14	TGTGCCTGGACCCGACAGTCAACTAATGAAAAACTGTTTTTT	CAWTRQSTNEKLFF
TRBV28	TRBJ1-5	NA	NA	13	TGTGCCAGCCAAGGTTATAGCAATCAGCCCCAGCATTTT	CASQGYSNQPQHF
TRBV2	TRBJ2-7	TRBD2	once	12	TGTGCCAGCAGTACTAGCGCCTACGAGCAGTACTTC	CASSTSAYEQYF
TRBV2	TRBJ1-2	NA	NA	13	TGTGCCAGCAGTGTGCTGAGAGAGGGTGGCTACACCTTC	CASSVLREGGYTF
TRBV2	TRBJ2-1	TRBD2	NA	17	TGTGCCAGCAGTGGCGCCTTCCCTAGCGGGAGGGCCAATGAGCAGTTCTTC	CASSGAFPSGRANEQFF
TRBV28	TRBJ2-7	TRBD1	NA	15	TGTGCCAGCAGTCCGAGGACAGGGCTGGCCTACGAGCAGTACTTC	CASSPRTGLAYEQYF
TRBV4-3	TRBJ2-1	TRBD2	once	16	TGCGCCAGCAGCCCGACCACTAGCGGGAGGCTCAATGAGCAGTTCTTC	CASSPTTSGRLNEQFF
TRBV29-1	TRBJ1-5	NA	NA	16	TGCAGCGTTGTTGAAGGGGCGCGCTATAGCAATCAGCCCCAGCATTTT	CSVVEGARYSNQPQHF
TRBV19	TRBJ1-1	NA	NA	16	TGTGCCAGTAGTCTCGACAGATTCTCCATGAACACTGAAGCTTTCTTT	CASSLDRFSMNTEAFF
TRBV18	TRBJ1-4	TRBD1	NA	14	TGTGCCAGCTCACCCGACAGGGGCCAAGAAAAACTGTTTTTT	CASSPDRGQEKLFF
TRBV2	TRBJ2-5	TRBD1	NA	15	TGTGCCACAGGGGGGCCGGGACAGGGAAGGGAGACCCAGTACTTC	CATGGPGQGRETQYF